The 11 T cell receptor beta chains in this list originate from one sample, sequenced in a study of T cell repertoires in cytomegalovirus infection. TCRdb itself ran the reads through MiXCR, one entry per CDR3 protein. The data contain around 450,000 distinct CDR3 sequences, approximately 10% of them singletons. Sequencing was done on a sample of PBMCs. These receptors all stem from a human donor in good health (CMV status not recorded). Some clones in this sample may be carry-over from other donors' samples.

On this clonotype itself: Given a much more abundant clone one base away, this may be a read error. The chain couples TRBV11-3 to TRBJ2-7, with D possibly being TRBD2 (6 bases). Germline V gene sequence: CDR1 SGHNT, CDR2 YENEEA. This CDR3 is 15 amino acids long. CDR3 protein: CVSSLTSGSLDEQYF. The CDR3 DNA sequence: TGTGTCAGCAGCCTTACGAGCGGGTCGCTGGACGAGCAGTACTTC.

This clonotype has at least ten counts. The chain combines TRBV4-2 with TRBJ1-6; 10 bases line up with TRBD1. Germline CDR1 is LGHNA and CDR2 is YNFKEQ. This CDR3 has 17 residues. J lost 9 bases, V lost 5 bases, and 13 bases had no gene match. The CDR3: CASSTSLRDRGRSPLHF. The CDR3, as DNA: TGTGCCAGCAGCACCTCTCTGCGGGACAGGGGACGTTCACCCCTCCACTTT.

This clonotype turned up a few times. This rearrangement joins TRBV3-1 to TRBJ2-7, with TRBD2 as a possible D gene (6 bases). There are 15 residues in the CDR3. Per germline, CDR1 LGHDT and CDR2 YNNKEL (reference sequence). V lost 2 bases to trimming and J lost 2 bases, with 13 bases between them. As DNA, the CDR3 is TGTGCCAGCAGCCAACGCGGGACTGGGACCTACGAGCAGTACTTC. Translation gives CASSQRGTGTYEQYF.

V gene TRBV7-9 combines with J gene TRBJ2-5, with D perhaps matching TRBD1 (6 bases). There are 14 residues in the CDR3. V dropped 2 bases and J dropped 4 bases, with 11 bases sitting between them. Germline CDR1 is SEHNR and CDR2 is FQNEAQ (reference sequence). The DNA of the CDR3 is TGTGCCAGCAGCTTAATCTCAGGGGCAGAGACCCAGTACTTC. Translated, it gives CASSLISGAETQYF.

This clonotype was observed at least ten times. This chain uses TRBV7-9 with TRBJ1-6; no definite D call. Trimming shortened V by 1 base and J by 9 bases, and 13 bases separated the two germline ends. There are 15 residues in the CDR3. Germline-derived CDR1 and CDR2 are SEHNR and FQNEAQ (reference sequence). CDR3 loop: CASSLDSGGGSPLHF. The CDR3 DNA follows: TGTGCCAGCAGCTTAGATTCGGGAGGCGGTTCACCCCTCCACTTT.

Ten or more counts support this clonotype. The J gene is TRBJ1-2, the V gene TRBV5-5, with 8 nucleotides matching TRBD1. This CDR3 has 16 residues. The germline V gene encodes CDR1 SGHKS and CDR2 YYEKEE (reference sequence). The ends lost 0 bases at V and 7 bases at J; junction bases unmatched: 11. This CDR3 is CASSLGVGQGAGGYTF. For the CDR3, the DNA is TGTGCCAGCAGCTTGGGGGTCGGCCAGGGGGCTGGTGGCTACACCTTC.

This clonotype was recorded many times. V and J are TRBV25-1 and TRBJ1-5; D gene unclear. CDR1 and CDR2 (germline): MGHDK, SYGVNS. CDR3 length: 14 residues. The germline V and J ends were trimmed by 2 bases and 7 bases, with 12 bases remaining between them. CDR3 DNA sequence: TGTGCCAGCAGTGAAGGAGGGTTGGGGCAGCCCCAGCATTTT. This encodes CASSEGGLGQPQHF.

The rearrangement joins TRBV7-9 to TRBJ1-6, with D perhaps matching TRBD1 (6 bases). V dropped 1 base and J dropped 5 bases, with 18 bases sitting between them. Germline CDR1 SEHNR, CDR2 FQNEAQ (reference sequence). The CDR3 covers 18 residues. Here the CDR3 DNA reads TGTGCCAGCAGCTTAGGGTGGAGAACAGGGCAGGATAATTCACCCCTCCACTTT. Its translation: CASSLGWRTGQDNSPLHF. The entire variable domain, with the rest obtained from reference TRBV7-9 and TRBJ1-6, is as follows: DTGVSQNPRHKITKRGQNVTFRCDPISEHNRLYWYRQTLGQGPEFLTYFQNEAQLEKSRLLSDRFSAERPKGSFSTLEIQRTEQGDSAMYLCASSLGWRTGQDNSPLHFGNGTRLTVT.

This clonotype was seen ten or more times. The chain combines TRBV4-2 with TRBJ1-1, with 8 bases that match TRBD1. The CDR3 has 15 residues. Germline CDR1 is LGHNA and CDR2 is YNFKEQ. V lost 1 base, J lost 1 base, and 2 bases stayed unmatched. The CDR3 loop reads CASSQAGTGNTEAFF. The CDR3 DNA sequence: TGTGCCAGCAGCCAAGCTGGGACAGGGAACACTGAAGCTTTCTTT.

The chain links TRBV12-3 or TRBV12-4 to TRBJ2-5, with 8 bases aligning to TRBD1. After removal of 1 base from V and 0 bases from J, the junction contained 1 base not matched to a gene. CDR3 length: 15 residues. The DNA for the CDR3 is TGTGCCAGCAGTTTAGGGACAGGGTACCAAGAGACCCAGTACTTC. Residues: CASSLGTGYQETQYF.

The V call is TRBV7-9, the J call TRBJ1-1; no definite D call. CDR1 is SEHNR and CDR2 is FQNEAQ in the germline V gene (reference sequence). Trimming took 10 bases from V and 1 from J, leaving 13 bases between them. The CDR3 loop spans 13 amino acids. CDR3 DNA sequence: TGTGCCAATTCTCGGGAGCCGAACACTGAAGCTTTCTTT. Translation: CANSREPNTEAFF.